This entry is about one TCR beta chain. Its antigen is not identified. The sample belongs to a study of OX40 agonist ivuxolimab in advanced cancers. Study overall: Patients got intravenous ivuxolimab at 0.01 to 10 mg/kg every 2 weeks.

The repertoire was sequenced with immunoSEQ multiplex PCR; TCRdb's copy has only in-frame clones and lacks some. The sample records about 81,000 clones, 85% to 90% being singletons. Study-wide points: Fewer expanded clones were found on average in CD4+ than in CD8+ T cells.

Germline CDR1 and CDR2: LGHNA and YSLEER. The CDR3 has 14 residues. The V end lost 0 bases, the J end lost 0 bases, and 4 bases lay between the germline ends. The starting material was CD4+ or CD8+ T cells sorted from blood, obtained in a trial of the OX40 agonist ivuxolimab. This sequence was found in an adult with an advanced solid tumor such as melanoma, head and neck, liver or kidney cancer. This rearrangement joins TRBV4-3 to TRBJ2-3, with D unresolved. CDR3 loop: CASSQDSSTDTQYF. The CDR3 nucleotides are TGCGCCAGCAGCCAAGATTCTAGCACAGATACGCAGTATTTT.